The 11 T cell receptor beta chains listed next were all sequenced from one sample in a study of T-cell reconstitution after alpha-beta-depleted transplantation in children. The authors prepared the TCRbeta library with unique molecular identifiers. TCRdb ran MiXCR on the PCR reads and lists one entry per CDR3 protein. The table shows 120,000 to 150,000 distinct CDR3 sequences, with 8.5% to 10% occurring only once. Sample: PBMCs, mostly from graft donor cells, taken 180 days after TCRalphabeta/CD19-depleted stem cell transplant. These receptors were collected from a female patient aged 2-9 years who had a stem cell transplant for congenital amegakaryocytic thrombocytopenia, so the T cells may come from the graft donor.

The sample holds many counts of this clonotype. DNA of the CDR3: TGCAGCGTAGCACAGGGACCTGAAGCTTTCTTT. It specifies CSVAQGPEAFF. The chain carries TRBV29-1 and TRBJ1-1; TRBD1 might be the D (6 bases). The CDR3 covers 11 residues. Germline V gene lookup returns CDR1 SQVTM and CDR2 ANQGSEA. Trimming removed 6 bases from V and 6 bases from J, with 11 bases in between.

There are a few counts of this clonotype. This chain connects TRBV6-4 to TRBJ2-1; TRBD2 aligns across 7 bases. Germline values: CDR1 MRHNA, CDR2 SNTAGT. V was clipped by 6 bases and J by 13 bases; unmatched bases: 6. This CDR3 is 11 amino acids long. This CDR3 reads CASSAGTTQFF. The CDR3 region has the DNA TGTGCCAGCAGCGCCGGGACTACCCAGTTCTTC.

The table lists this clonotype with many counts. V usage is TRBV20-1 and J usage is TRBJ2-7; tentative D call: TRBD1 (6 bases). The CDR3 is 13 residues long. V was cut by 5 bases and J by 2 bases, with 13 bases left in between. Germline V lookup: CDR1 DFQATT, CDR2 SNEGSKA (reference sequence). The CDR3 loop reads CSAPSWTAYEQYF. The CDR3 nucleotides read TGCAGTGCTCCGAGCTGGACAGCCTACGAGCAGTACTTC.

V and J are TRBV20-1 and TRBJ2-6, with D tentatively TRBD1 (6 bases). CDR1 is DFQATT and CDR2 is SNEGSKA in the germline V gene (reference sequence). The CDR3 spans 14 residues. Deletions cut 5 bases from V and 2 bases from J, with 10 bases between. The CDR3 loop is CSALGQTGANVLTF. The CDR3, as DNA: TGCAGTGCTTTGGGACAAACTGGGGCCAACGTCCTGACTTTC.

The chain joins TRBV11-2 to TRBJ2-1, with D possibly being TRBD2 (7 bases). V was pared by 5 bases and J by 6 bases, with 14 bases between. Looked up from germline, CDR1 is SGHAT and CDR2 is FQNNGV. There are 14 residues in the CDR3. The CDR3 DNA follows: TGTGCCAGCAGCAATGGGGGGGCGGTCAATGAGCAGTTCTTC. It encodes CASSNGGAVNEQFF.

This clonotype was seen repeatedly, ten times or more. V and J are TRBV5-1 and TRBJ2-7; D unresolved. CDR1 SGHRS and CDR2 YFSETQ come from the germline V gene. Trimming took off 3 bases at V and 5 bases at J, with 12 bases between the two ends. The CDR3 has 13 residues. CDR3 DNA: TGCGCCAGCAGCTGGGGAATCCATAACGAGCAGTACTTC. Protein product: CASSWGIHNEQYF.

This clonotype was picked up one time. The rearrangement links TRBV21-1 to TRBJ2-1; the table's D gene call, TRBD1, was not cross checked with the DNA. TRBV21-1 is labeled a pseudogene. The CDR3 runs 17 residues. CDR3 bases: TGTGCCAGGGAGGACTTACCCTTCCCCCTCCTTTACAATGAGCAGTTCTTC. Its protein product is CAREDLPFPLLYNEQFF.

This clonotype was counted many times. The V and J genes are TRBV6-6 and TRBJ2-7; D is undetermined. The germline V and J ends were trimmed by 6 bases and 4 bases, with 10 bases remaining between them. The CDR3 has 12 amino acids. Germline assignment: CDR1 MNHNY and CDR2 SVGAGI (reference sequence). CDR3 region: CASSQDGYEQYF. The CDR3 nucleotides read TGTGCCAGCAGCCAGGACGGTTACGAGCAGTACTTC.

This clonotype is a singleton in its sample. A much larger clone is a single base away; this may be a read error. The chain couples TRBV15 to TRBJ2-2; 8 positions match TRBD2. This CDR3 comprises 17 residues. The germline CDR1 and CDR2 sequences are LNHNV and YYDKDF (reference sequence). CDR3 coding DNA: TGTGCCAGCAGCAGAGATCTAACTAGCGGGAACACCGGGGAGCTGTTTTTT. It specifies CASSRDLTSGNTGELFF.

There are a few counts of this clonotype. V gene TRBV5-1 combines with J gene TRBJ2-3; D gene ambiguous. The germline gives CDR1 SGHRS, CDR2 YFSETQ. The CDR3 totals 18 residues. Trimming removed 4 bases from V and 0 bases from J, with 21 bases in between. This CDR3 reads CASSPHTNSRISTDTQYF. The CDR3 DNA reads as TGCGCCAGCAGCCCCCACACGAACAGTAGGATTAGCACAGATACGCAGTATTTT. The variable domain in full, completed from reference TRBV5-1 and TRBJ2-3, reads KAGVTQTPRYLIKTRGQQVTLSCSPISGHRSVSWYQQTPGQGLQFLFEYFSETQRNKGNFPGRFSGRQFSNSRSEMNVSTLELGDSALYLCASSPHTNSRISTDTQYFGPGTRLTVL.

In this sample, this clonotype turned up a few times. The rearrangement joins TRBV7-9 to TRBJ2-7; weak D call: TRBD1 (6 bases). The ends were cut back, 4 bases at V and 1 base at J, with 8 bases in the middle. The CDR3 loop spans 13 amino acids. Germline values: CDR1 SEHNR, CDR2 FQNEAQ (reference sequence). The CDR3 coding sequence is TGTGCCAGCAGCTATGGACAGTCCTACGAGCAGTACTTC. Amino acids: CASSYGQSYEQYF. The variable domain in full, completed from reference TRBV7-9 and TRBJ2-7, reads DTGVSQNPRHKITKRGQNVTFRCDPISEHNRLYWYRQTLGQGPEFLTYFQNEAQLEKSRLLSDRFSAERPKGSFSTLEIQRTEQGDSAMYLCASSYGQSYEQYFGPGTRLTVT.